What follows are 22 T cell receptor beta chains derived from one specimen sequenced in a study of shared clonotypes between healthy human individuals. TCRdb's table, derived via immunoSEQ multiplex PCR, lists solely in-frame clones and lacks some. The table has 2 million or so clones, 90% to 95% seen once. Sequencing used naive CD4+ T cells sorted from blood. Subset given: CD45RA+ positively selected. The source of these receptors is a man between 18 and 35 years old in good health.

The V and J genes are TRBV28 and TRBJ2-1; TRBD2 matches 13 bases. J was trimmed by 3 bases and V by 5 bases; bases with no gene match: 13. In germline, CDR1 is MDHEN, CDR2 SYDVKM. CDR3 length: 19 residues. The CDR3 sequence: CASSQPGLAGPRGYNEQFF. DNA of the CDR3: TGTGCCAGCAGTCAACCGGGACTAGCGGGGCCCAGGGGCTACAATGAGCAGTTCTTC.

The CDR3 region is CASSLGQSTGELFF. DNA for the CDR3: TGTGCCAGCAGTTTAGGTCAGAGCACCGGGGAGCTGTTTTTT. The chain combines TRBV27 with TRBJ2-2; D unresolved. This CDR3 is built from 14 residues. The germline CDR1 and CDR2 sequences are MNHEY and SMNVEV (reference sequence). V dropped 2 bases and J dropped 4 bases, with 8 bases sitting between them.

The chain joins TRBV6-5 to TRBJ1-6, with TRBD1 as a possible D gene (5 bases). The CDR3 spans 16 residues. V was clipped by 4 bases and J by 5 bases, with 15 bases between them. CDR1 is MNHEY and CDR2 is SVGAGI in the germline V gene. This chain's CDR3 is CASSSPRQPDNSPLHF. The CDR3 nucleotides read TGTGCCAGCAGTTCCCCCCGACAGCCTGATAATTCACCCCTCCACTTT.

The chain carries TRBV5-6 and TRBJ2-5, with 11 bases lining up with TRBD1. V lost 4 bases to trimming and J lost 4 bases; unmatched junction nucleotides: 9. CDR1 is SGHDT, CDR2 YYEEEE, per germline. The CDR3 consists of 16 residues. CDR3 region: CASSLRTGGVIETQYF. The CDR3 region has the DNA TGTGCCAGCAGCCTAAGGACAGGGGGCGTGATAGAGACCCAGTACTTC.

This clone was seen once. The chain employs TRBV5-4 and TRBJ1-5; the D is unclear. V was pared by 0 bases and J by 7 bases, with 11 bases between. Germline CDR1 SGHNT, CDR2 YYREEE (reference sequence). This CDR3 region has 14 residues. CDR3 sequence reads: CASSLAGSSQPQHF. The CDR3 nucleotides are TGTGCCAGCAGCTTGGCTGGGTCTTCGCAGCCCCAGCATTTT.

CDR3 residues: CASSYRGLSNQPQHF. The CDR3 DNA sequence: TGTGCCAGCAGCTACAGGGGTTTAAGCAATCAGCCCCAGCATTTT. V gene TRBV9 combines with J gene TRBJ1-5; 7 bases are shared with TRBD1. Trimming removed 4 bases from V and 1 base from J; junction bases left unmatched: 5. The germline V gene has CDR1 SGDLS and CDR2 YYNGEE. The CDR3 length is 15 residues.

The chain joins TRBV18 to TRBJ2-3, with a weak D call TRBD1 (6 bases). Per the germline V gene, CDR1 is KGHSH and CDR2 is LQKENI. The CDR3 covers 15 residues. The V and J ends lost 3 bases and 2 bases respectively, with 12 bases between them. CDR3 sequence (DNA): TGTGCCAGCTCACCTCAGGGGAGACTCACAGATACGCAGTATTTT. Protein product: CASSPQGRLTDTQYF.

This clone was detected only once. The chain joins TRBV14 to TRBJ1-6; D is perhaps TRBD1 (5 bases). V lost 1 base to trimming and J lost 10 bases, with 11 bases between them. The CDR3 has 14 amino acids. Germline-derived CDR1 and CDR2 are SGHDN and FVKESK. The CDR3 region is CASSQGGASSPLHF. The CDR3 nucleotides read TGTGCCAGCAGCCAAGGTGGGGCAAGCTCACCCCTCCACTTT.

A remark on this clone: Within the sample, other DNA sequences also encode this same CDR3. The gene calls are TRBV5-1 and TRBJ1-6; 8 bases are a match to TRBD1. The CDR3 is 14 residues long. Germline CDR1 and CDR2: SGHRS and YFSETQ. V shed 0 bases, J shed 7 bases, and the junction held 0 bases outside the gene matches. The DNA of the CDR3 is TGCGCCAGCAGCTTGGGACAGGGGAATTCACCCCTCCACTTT. This sequence encodes CASSLGQGNSPLHF.

The genes are TRBV10-2 and TRBJ2-7; D unresolved. The V gene lost 4 bases and the J gene lost 5 bases, with 18 bases spanning the gap. CDR1 WSHSY and CDR2 SAAADI come from the germline V gene. The CDR3 extends over 15 amino acids. The CDR3 region is CASSALAKTSNEQYF. The CDR3 DNA follows: TGCGCCAGCAGTGCCTTGGCGAAAACTTCCAACGAGCAGTACTTC.

V gene TRBV7-9 combines with J gene TRBJ2-7; D gene unclear. V was cut by 2 bases and J by 3 bases, with 17 bases left in between. Germline loops: CDR1 SEHNR, CDR2 FQNEAQ (reference sequence). The CDR3 has 16 residues. Written as DNA, the CDR3 is TGTGCCAGCAGCTTAAACGTCGGTGTCGGTCTCTACGAGCAGTACTTC. It yields the protein CASSLNVGVGLYEQYF.

This chain uses TRBV10-3 with TRBJ2-7; 9 bases align to TRBD2. This CDR3 region has 15 residues. Germline V CDR1 and CDR2: ENHRY, SYGVKD. With 2 bases clipped from V and 3 bases from J, the junction kept 5 bases outside the gene matches. DNA of the CDR3: TGTGCCATCAGTGAGAACAGCGGGGGGTACTACGAGCAGTACTTC. As protein: CAISENSGGYYEQYF.

The chain recombines TRBV11-2 with TRBJ2-7, with D uncertain. The V end lost 3 bases, the J end lost 0 bases, and 9 bases lay between the germline ends. CDR3 size: 14 residues. Germline lookup yields CDR1 SGHAT and CDR2 FQNNGV. CDR3 nucleotide sequence: TGTGCCAGCAGCTTGGCACTCCACTCCTACGAGCAGTACTTC. It encodes CASSLALHSYEQYF.

On this clone itself: Other DNA variants within this sample encode the same CDR3. The J gene is TRBJ1-1, the V gene TRBV18; TRBD1 aligns across 7 bases. Trimming at V came to 4 bases and at J to 3 bases, leaving 2 bases not matched to a gene. The CDR3 loop spans 13 amino acids. Germline assignment: CDR1 KGHSH and CDR2 LQKENI. For the CDR3, the DNA is TGTGCCAGCTCACTGGGGACAGACACTGAAGCTTTCTTT. This gives the protein CASSLGTDTEAFF.

The chain has TRBV6-5 and TRBJ1-1; D uncertain. V was clipped by 0 bases and J by 0 bases, with 8 bases between them. Germline CDR1 MNHEY, CDR2 SVGAGI. The CDR3 covers 15 residues. CDR3 sequence reads: CASSYSTAMNTEAFF. CDR3 coding DNA: TGTGCCAGCAGTTACTCTACAGCAATGAACACTGAAGCTTTCTTT.

V usage is TRBV18 and J usage is TRBJ1-2; D gene unclear. Trimming took 2 bases from V and 5 from J, leaving 15 bases between them. Germline V lookup: CDR1 KGHSH, CDR2 LQKENI. The CDR3 runs to 15 residues. The CDR3 region has the DNA TGTGCCAGCTCACCAGGGTCCACAATAGGGTATGGCTACACCTTC. Translating it yields CASSPGSTIGYGYTF.

The CDR3 region is CASSSDSNTEAFF. The CDR3 region has the DNA TGTGCCAGCTCATCGGACAGCAACACTGAAGCTTTCTTT. This chain links TRBV18 with TRBJ1-1, with D perhaps matching TRBD1 (6 bases). The V end was cut by 5 bases, the J end by 2 bases, with 9 bases between. The germline gives CDR1 KGHSH, CDR2 LQKENI. The CDR3 has 13 residues.

The V gene is TRBV4-3, the J gene TRBJ2-7; D ambiguous. The germline V and J ends were trimmed by 1 base and 6 bases, with 13 bases remaining between them. CDR3 length: 14 residues. Germline assignment: CDR1 LGHNA and CDR2 YSLEER. In DNA, the CDR3 is TGCGCCAGCAGCCAAGTGGGCAGCACGGGCGAGCAGTACTTC. This translates into CASSQVGSTGEQYF.

A note on this clone: This sample also contains other DNA sequences that code for the same CDR3. The V and J genes are TRBV5-1 and TRBJ2-7; perhaps D is TRBD1 or TRBD2 (5 bases each). Between the trimmed V and J ends, which lost 0 bases and 4 bases, there was a span of 11 bases. The CDR3 spans 14 residues. Germline V gene sequence: CDR1 SGHRS, CDR2 YFSETQ. The chain's CDR3 is CASSLEGRGYEQYF. The CDR3 coding sequence is TGCGCCAGCAGCTTGGAGGGGCGCGGGTACGAGCAGTACTTC.

This chain uses TRBV19 with TRBJ1-3; D uncertain. CDR3 length equals 16 residues. The V gene's germline CDR1 is LNHDA and CDR2 SQIVND (reference sequence). V was clipped by 3 bases and J by 0 bases, with 12 bases between them. As DNA, the CDR3 is TGTGCCAGTAGTATTGGAGCGACTAACTCTGGAAACACCATATATTTT. Its translation is CASSIGATNSGNTIYF. The full variable domain, its missing parts supplied by reference TRBV19 and TRBJ1-3, is DGGITQSPKYLFRKEGQNVTLSCEQNLNHDAMYWYRQDPGQGLRLIYYSQIVNDFQKGDIAEGYSVSREKKESFPLTVTSAQKNPTAFYLCASSIGATNSGNTIYFGEGSWLTVV.

The rearrangement joins TRBV7-8 to TRBJ2-7; maybe TRBD1 (6 bases). The germline V gene encodes CDR1 SGHVS and CDR2 FQNEAQ. Trimming cost V 5 bases and J 2 bases, with 13 bases left between them. This CDR3 region has 14 residues. CDR3 in amino acids: CASSPWDKTYEQYF. The CDR3 bases are TGTGCCAGCAGCCCTTGGGACAAAACCTACGAGCAGTACTTC.

The chain is built from TRBV9 and TRBJ2-3; D is ambiguous. The CDR3 covers 13 residues. V lost 4 bases, J lost 2 bases, and 8 bases lay in between. Per the germline V gene, CDR1 is SGDLS and CDR2 is YYNGEE. This CDR3 is CASSLQATDTQYF. The CDR3 DNA sequence: TGTGCCAGCAGCCTCCAAGCCACAGATACGCAGTATTTT. Combining the CDR3 with reference TRBV9 and TRBJ2-3 gives the whole variable domain DSGVTQTPKHLITATGQRVTLRCSPRSGDLSVYWYQQSLDQGLQFLIQYYNGEERAKGNILERFSAQQFPDLHSELNLSSLELGDSALYFCASSLQATDTQYFGPGTRLTVL.